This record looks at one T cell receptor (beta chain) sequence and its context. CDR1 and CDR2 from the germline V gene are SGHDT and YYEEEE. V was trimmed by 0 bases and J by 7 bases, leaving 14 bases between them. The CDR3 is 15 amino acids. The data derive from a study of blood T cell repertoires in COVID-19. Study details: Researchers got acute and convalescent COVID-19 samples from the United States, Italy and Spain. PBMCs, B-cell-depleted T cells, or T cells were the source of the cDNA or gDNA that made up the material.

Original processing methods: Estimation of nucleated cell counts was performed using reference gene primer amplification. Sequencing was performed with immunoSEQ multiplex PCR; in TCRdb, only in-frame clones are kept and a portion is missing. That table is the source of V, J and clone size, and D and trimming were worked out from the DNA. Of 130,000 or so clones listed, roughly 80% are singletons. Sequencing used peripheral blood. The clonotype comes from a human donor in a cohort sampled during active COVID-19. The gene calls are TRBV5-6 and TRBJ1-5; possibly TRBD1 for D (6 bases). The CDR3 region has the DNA TGTGCCAGCAGCTTGGGGGGGCTGTTCGGCCAGCCCCAGCATTTT. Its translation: CASSLGGLFGQPQHF.